This record concerns one T cell receptor (beta chain) sequence. No antigen is known for it. Trimming pared 6 bases from V and 0 bases from J, leaving 6 bases between. The CDR3 has 14 residues. Germline V lookup: CDR1 MNHEY, CDR2 SVGAGI. This record comes from a study of cytomegalovirus exposure and HLA in healthy donors. Study in general: Of the donors genotyped, 300 to 500 in all, 65% to 90% fell in the Caucasian-associated ancestry cluster.

It was with 60 Vbeta and 13 Jbeta primers that the PCR ran. Some clones are missing from TCRdb's copy, which holds only in-frame ones; the method was immunoSEQ multiplex PCR. Altogether about 89,000 clones are present, under 80% being singletons, with the ten largest covering approximately 1.4%. The study, taken as a whole, reports: For TCR beta chains, V- and J-gene trimming was later linked to a missense DCLRE1C variant. Previously analyzed data showed that most TCR beta V segments were productive at a frequency of about 87% or about 30%.

This chain links TRBV6-5 with TRBJ1-6; D unclear. The sample was PBMCs. This clonotype originated in a male donor in good health and CMV-seronegative. As DNA, the CDR3 is TGTGCCAGCAGAGTGAGCTCCTATAATTCACCCCTCCACTTT. Translated: CASRVSSYNSPLHF.